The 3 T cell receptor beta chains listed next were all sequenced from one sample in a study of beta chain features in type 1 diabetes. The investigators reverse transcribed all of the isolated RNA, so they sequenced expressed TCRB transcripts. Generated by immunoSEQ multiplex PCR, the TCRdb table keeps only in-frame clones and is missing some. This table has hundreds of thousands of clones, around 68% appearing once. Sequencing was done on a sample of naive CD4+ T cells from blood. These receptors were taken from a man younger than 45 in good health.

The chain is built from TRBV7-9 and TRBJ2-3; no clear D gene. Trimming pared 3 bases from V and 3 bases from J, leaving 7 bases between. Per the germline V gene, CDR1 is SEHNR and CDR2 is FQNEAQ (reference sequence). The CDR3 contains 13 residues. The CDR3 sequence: CASSFLSTDTQYF. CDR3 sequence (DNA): TGTGCCAGCAGCTTCCTATCTACAGATACGCAGTATTTT.

The CDR3 nucleotides read TGTGCCAGTCGCCGGGGCGGCTATGGCTACACCTTC. It yields the protein CASRRGGYGYTF. V is TRBV19 and J is TRBJ1-2; weak D call: TRBD1 (5 bases). The germline V gene has CDR1 LNHDA and CDR2 SQIVND (reference sequence). The V gene lost 8 bases and the J gene lost 4 bases, with 11 bases spanning the gap. The CDR3 spans 12 residues.

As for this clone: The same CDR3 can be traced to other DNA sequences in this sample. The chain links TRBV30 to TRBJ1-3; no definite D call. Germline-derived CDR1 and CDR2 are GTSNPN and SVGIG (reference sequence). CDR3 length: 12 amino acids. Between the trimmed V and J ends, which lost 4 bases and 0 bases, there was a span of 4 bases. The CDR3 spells CAWKGSGNTIYF. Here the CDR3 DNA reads TGTGCCTGGAAGGGCTCTGGAAACACCATATATTTT. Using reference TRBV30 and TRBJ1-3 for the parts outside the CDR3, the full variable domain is SQTIHQWPATLVQPVGSPLSLECTVEGTSNPNLYWYRQAAGRGLQLLFYSVGIGQISSEVPQNLSASRPQDRQFILSSKKLLLSDSGFYLCAWKGSGNTIYFGEGSWLTVV.